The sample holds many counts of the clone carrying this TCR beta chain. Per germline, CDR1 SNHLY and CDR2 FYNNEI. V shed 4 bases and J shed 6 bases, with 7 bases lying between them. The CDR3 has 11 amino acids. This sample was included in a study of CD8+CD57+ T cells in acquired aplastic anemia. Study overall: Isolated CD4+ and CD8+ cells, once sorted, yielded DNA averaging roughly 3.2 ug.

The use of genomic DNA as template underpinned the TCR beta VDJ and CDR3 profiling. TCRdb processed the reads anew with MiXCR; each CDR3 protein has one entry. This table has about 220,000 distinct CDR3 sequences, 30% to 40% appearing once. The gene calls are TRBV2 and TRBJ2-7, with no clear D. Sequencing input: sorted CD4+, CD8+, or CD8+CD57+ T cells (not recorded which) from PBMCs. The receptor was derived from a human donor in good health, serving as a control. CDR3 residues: CASSGLVEQYF. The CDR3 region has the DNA TGTGCCAGCAGTGGACTCGTCGAGCAGTACTTC.